The 30 T cell receptor beta chains reported below all come from one sample, sequenced in a study of CD8+ T cells in alopecia areata. Reverse transcribed after extraction, RNA yielded cDNA as the sequencing template. Only in-frame clones appear in the TCRdb table, and some are missing; sequencing was by immunoSEQ multiplex PCR. This repertoire shows around 270,000 clones, roughly 60% found once; its top ten account for more than 1.5%. This sample's treatment: oral pan-JAK inhibitor, 5-10 mg twice daily. This sample comprised CD4+ T cells sorted from blood, obtained at week 24, from a patient treated with tofacitinib. Receptor source: a human donor with alopecia areata.

Only one count was recorded for this clone. Other nucleotide sequences from this sample produce the same CDR3. The rearrangement links TRBV6-5 to TRBJ1-1; D is undetermined. This CDR3 region has 14 residues. Deletions cut 2 bases from V and 4 bases from J, with 11 bases between. The germline V gene encodes CDR1 MNHEY and CDR2 SVGAGI. CDR3 residues: CASSYGSLGTEAFF. Written as DNA, the CDR3 is TGTGCCAGCAGTTACGGGTCGCTGGGCACTGAAGCTTTCTTT.

The V call is TRBV25-1, the J call TRBJ1-2; TRBD1 agrees at 8 bases. V lost 5 bases, J lost 4 bases, and 9 bases stayed unmatched. The CDR3 extends over 15 amino acids. Germline CDR1 reads MGHDK; CDR2 reads SYGVNS. CDR3 in amino acids: CASSPQDRAGYGYTF. CDR3 nucleotide sequence: TGTGCCAGCAGTCCACAGGACAGGGCGGGCTATGGCTACACCTTC.

This clone came up a few times. This rearrangement joins TRBV29-1 to TRBJ2-7, with 13 bases that match TRBD2. The V segment lost 4 bases and the J segment 6 bases; nucleotides outside the gene matches: 3. The CDR3 runs to 13 residues. Germline CDR1 is SQVTM and CDR2 is ANQGSEA. The CDR3, as DNA: TGCAGCGTTGCCCGGACTAGCGGGGGCGAGCAGTACTTC. As protein: CSVARTSGGEQYF.

Here the CDR3 reads CAWSLGGQETQYF. The CDR3 nucleotides read TGTGCCTGGAGCCTTGGAGGGCAAGAGACCCAGTACTTC. The chain carries TRBV30 and TRBJ2-5; D is perhaps TRBD2 (6 bases). V shed 3 bases and J shed 2 bases, with 10 bases lying between them. CDR1 GTSNPN and CDR2 SVGIG come from the germline V gene (reference sequence). There are 13 residues in the CDR3.

The CDR3 coding sequence is TGTGCCAGCAGCTTGGGGGGCGGAGGGGAGAACTATGGCTACACCTTC. This gives the protein CASSLGGGGENYGYTF. V is TRBV5-4 and J is TRBJ1-2, with a tentative D call TRBD1 (5 bases). The CDR3 is made up of 16 amino acids. Germline values: CDR1 SGHNT, CDR2 YYREEE (reference sequence). With 0 bases removed from V and 2 bases from J, the gap between germline ends came to 14 bases.

This clone was seen only a few times. The gene calls are TRBV5-4 and TRBJ2-5, with D perhaps being TRBD1 or TRBD2 (5 bases each). The germline gives CDR1 SGHNT, CDR2 YYREEE (reference sequence). Trimming removed 5 bases from V and 4 bases from J, with 21 bases in between. This CDR3 has 16 amino acids. DNA for the CDR3: TGTGCCAGCAGTGGGGCCCGAGGAGGCATAGGAGAGACCCAGTACTTC. Translated, it gives CASSGARGGIGETQYF.

The CDR3 sequence: CASSMFGANEQFF. DNA of the CDR3: TGTGCCAGTAGTATGTTCGGGGCCAATGAGCAGTTCTTC. The chain employs TRBV19 and TRBJ2-1; the D gene could be TRBD1 or TRBD2 (5 bases each). The ends were cut back, 3 bases at V and 6 bases at J, with 9 bases in the middle. The CDR3 totals 13 residues. Looked up from germline, CDR1 is LNHDA and CDR2 is SQIVND (reference sequence).

This chain joins TRBV29-1 and TRBJ2-7; 12 bases map to TRBD1. Germline CDR1 reads SQVTM; CDR2 reads ANQGSEA. There are 16 residues in the CDR3. The V and J ends lost 4 bases and 0 bases, in that order; junction bases with no gene match: 7. CDR3 nucleotide sequence: TGCAGCGTTGGGGACAGGGGGCTAGGAGGCTCCTACGAGCAGTACTTC. This gives the protein CSVGDRGLGGSYEQYF.

This clone was observed a single time. The chain links TRBV7-2 to TRBJ2-7; tentatively, D is TRBD1 (6 bases). This CDR3 contains 15 residues. V was clipped by 1 base and J by 4 bases, with 14 bases between them. Per the germline V gene, CDR1 is SGHTA and CDR2 is FQGNSA. DNA for the CDR3: TGTGCCAGCAGCTTAGTCCTTGGACAGAAGTACGAGCAGTACTTC. It encodes CASSLVLGQKYEQYF.

The rearrangement links TRBV7-2 to TRBJ2-3; D uncertain. Germline CDR1 is SGHTA and CDR2 is FQGNSA. Trimming cost V 2 bases and J 3 bases, with 15 bases left between them. CDR3 length equals 16 residues. The CDR3 is CASSLSPQTDTDTQYF. In nucleotides, the CDR3 is TGTGCCAGCAGCTTAAGCCCCCAAACTGATACAGATACGCAGTATTTT. Together with reference TRBV7-2 and TRBJ2-3, the CDR3 gives the full variable domain: GAGVSQSPSNKVTEKGKDVELRCDPISGHTALYWYRQSLGQGLEFLIYFQGNSAPDKSGLPSDRFSAERTGGSVSTLTIQRTQQEDSAVYLCASSLSPQTDTDTQYFGPGTRLTVL.

V is TRBV30 and J is TRBJ1-2, with 8 nucleotides matching TRBD1. CDR1 GTSNPN and CDR2 SVGIG come from the germline V gene (reference sequence). The CDR3 has 14 amino acids. The junction had 10 bases not matched to a gene; V was cut back by 4 bases and J by 6 bases. This CDR3 is CAWTVAGGADGYTF. The CDR3 DNA reads TGTGCCTGGACAGTGGCAGGGGGCGCGGATGGCTACACCTTC.

This clone occurred a few times. This chain links TRBV9 with TRBJ2-7; 9 nucleotides align to TRBD2. Germline CDR1 and CDR2: SGDLS and YYNGEE. Trimming cost V 0 bases and J 1 base; bases outside gene matches: 11. The CDR3 extends over 18 amino acids. The CDR3 nucleotides read TGTGCCAGCAGCGTAGGGGATAGCGGGGGACCGACGTCCTACGAGCAGTACTTC. This encodes CASSVGDSGGPTSYEQYF.

The J gene is TRBJ2-3, the V gene TRBV9; weak D call: TRBD2 (5 bases). This CDR3 spans 16 amino acids. Germline V gene data show CDR1 as SGDLS and CDR2 as YYNGEE. Between the trimmed V and J ends, which lost 4 bases and 2 bases, there was a span of 17 bases. The CDR3 nucleotides read TGTGCCAGCAGCCTCTCCTTTGGACTTAACACAGATACGCAGTATTTT. Translated, it gives CASSLSFGLNTDTQYF.

This rearrangement joins TRBV18 to TRBJ1-1; TRBD1 is a possible D gene (6 bases). Trimming shortened V by 3 bases and J by 2 bases, and 13 bases separated the two germline ends. Germline V gene data show CDR1 as KGHSH and CDR2 as LQKENI. This CDR3 has 15 amino acids. CDR3 residues: CASSPQGHSNTEAFF. CDR3 bases: TGTGCCAGCTCACCCCAGGGGCATAGCAACACTGAAGCTTTCTTT.

This chain joins TRBV29-1 and TRBJ2-7, with TRBD1 matching 10 bases. The CDR3 spans 14 residues. J gave up 0 bases and V 7 bases, and 6 bases lay outside the gene matches. Germline lookup yields CDR1 SQVTM and CDR2 ANQGSEA. The CDR3 DNA sequence: TGCAGCGCTATTTGGACAGGGGGCTCCTACGAGCAGTACTTC. Encoded protein: CSAIWTGGSYEQYF.

The V call is TRBV7-2, the J call TRBJ2-7; D unclear. The CDR3 covers 15 residues. V lost 0 bases and J 3 bases, leaving 12 bases between the germline ends. The germline CDR1 and CDR2 sequences are SGHTA and FQGNSA. The DNA of the CDR3 is TGTGCCAGCAGCTTAGCGGGTCGCGCGGACTACGAGCAGTACTTC. Translating gives CASSLAGRADYEQYF.

The chain couples TRBV27 to TRBJ2-7; weak D call: TRBD1 (6 bases). Trimming took 2 bases from V and 4 from J, leaving 12 bases between them. Germline values: CDR1 MNHEY, CDR2 SMNVEV (reference sequence). This CDR3 has 14 amino acids. The CDR3 sequence: CASSLNRDEYEQYF. CDR3 bases: TGTGCCAGCAGTTTAAACAGGGATGAGTACGAGCAGTACTTC.

This clone was picked up one time. The chain joins TRBV5-1 to TRBJ2-5; unclear D gene. Trimming shortened V by 9 bases and J by 4 bases, and 13 bases separated the two germline ends. The CDR3 is made up of 12 amino acids. Germline V lookup: CDR1 SGHRS, CDR2 YFSETQ. The CDR3 DNA reads as TGCGCCATCCCCGAGTTGGTAGAGACCCAGTACTTC. As protein: CAIPELVETQYF.

V gene TRBV11-3 combines with J gene TRBJ2-3; possibly TRBD1 for D (7 bases). The V gene's germline CDR1 is SGHNT and CDR2 YENEEA. This CDR3 region has 15 residues. Trimming left V 3 bases short and J 3 bases short, with 13 bases between. DNA for the CDR3: TGTGCCAGCAGCTTCAGGGGGGCTGGGACAGATACGCAGTATTTT. This translates into CASSFRGAGTDTQYF.

The chain links TRBV7-2 to TRBJ2-7, with D uncertain. V was shortened by 1 base and J by 6 bases, with 10 bases between the two germline ends. CDR1 is SGHTA, CDR2 FQGNSA, per germline. The CDR3 contains 13 residues. In nucleotides, the CDR3 is TGTGCCAGCAGCTTAGAGGTGATATCCGAGCAGTACTTC. This codes for CASSLEVISEQYF.

V and J are TRBV30 and TRBJ1-5, with TRBD1 matching 9 bases. With 0 bases clipped from V and 2 bases from J, the junction kept 5 bases outside the gene matches. Germline CDR1 reads GTSNPN; CDR2 reads SVGIG (reference sequence). This CDR3 is 16 amino acids long. The CDR3 reads CAWSVRGQGGNQPQHF. DNA for the CDR3: TGTGCCTGGAGTGTACGGGGACAGGGCGGCAATCAGCCCCAGCATTTT.

The gene calls are TRBV6-6 and TRBJ2-6; D call uncertain. The V end lost 2 bases, the J end lost 0 bases, and 8 bases lay between the germline ends. CDR1 MNHNY and CDR2 SVGAGI come from the germline V gene (reference sequence). CDR3 length: 16 residues. This CDR3 is CASSYPSGSGANVLTF. In DNA form, the CDR3 reads TGTGCCAGCAGTTACCCATCCGGCTCTGGGGCCAACGTCCTGACTTTC.

This chain uses TRBV7-2 with TRBJ2-3; D perhaps matches TRBD1 (6 bases). This CDR3 has 16 residues. The germline V gene encodes CDR1 SGHTA and CDR2 FQGNSA. The germline V and J ends were trimmed by 4 bases and 0 bases, with 14 bases remaining between them. The CDR3 coding sequence is TGTGCCAGCAGCTCCCACAGGGCCTCTAGCACAGATACGCAGTATTTT. Its translation is CASSSHRASSTDTQYF.

This clone was observed a few times. The V call is TRBV4-3, the J call TRBJ2-6; 10 bases align to TRBD1. The germline CDR1 and CDR2 sequences are LGHNA and YSLEER. The CDR3 loop spans 18 amino acids. The V segment lost 1 base and the J segment 0 bases; nucleotides outside the gene matches: 3. DNA for the CDR3: TGCGCCAGCAGCCAAGTGGGACAGGGGTACTCTGGGGCCAACGTCCTGACTTTC. It is translated as CASSQVGQGYSGANVLTF.

This clone was recorded only once. V usage is TRBV5-1 and J usage is TRBJ2-1; TRBD2 might be the D (6 bases). The germline gives CDR1 SGHRS, CDR2 YFSETQ. Trimming pared 3 bases from V and 0 bases from J, leaving 13 bases between. The CDR3 is 16 residues long. The CDR3, as DNA: TGCGCCAGCAGCTCCGGGCCCGGGGGCTCCTACAATGAGCAGTTCTTC. This encodes CASSSGPGGSYNEQFF.

V and J are TRBV4-3 and TRBJ1-2; tentative D call: TRBD1 (6 bases). Trimming took 0 bases from V and 0 from J, leaving 20 bases between them. The CDR3 sequence is 19 residues long. Germline loops: CDR1 LGHNA, CDR2 YSLEER. The CDR3 here is CASSQEPQRGAGANYGYTF. Written as DNA, the CDR3 is TGCGCCAGCAGCCAAGAACCCCAAAGGGGGGCAGGGGCTAACTATGGCTACACCTTC.

The rearrangement uses TRBV2 and TRBJ2-7; perhaps TRBD1 as D (6 bases). The CDR3 is 11 residues long. Germline CDR1 and CDR2: SNHLY and FYNNEI. V dropped 9 bases and J dropped 3 bases, with 9 bases sitting between them. CDR3 nucleotide sequence: TGTGCCAGTGGGGGCATCTACGAGCAGTACTTC. It yields the protein CASGGIYEQYF.

This chain uses TRBV30 with TRBJ2-5; 14 bases match TRBD2. The ends lost 0 bases at V and 2 bases at J; junction bases unmatched: 8. CDR1 and CDR2 from the germline V gene are GTSNPN and SVGIG (reference sequence). The CDR3 loop spans 18 amino acids. The CDR3 here is CAWSVLRLAGGQQETQYF. CDR3 nucleotide sequence: TGTGCCTGGAGTGTACTTCGACTAGCGGGGGGGCAGCAAGAGACCCAGTACTTC.

The V call is TRBV9, the J call TRBJ2-5; no firm D call. Trimming removed 0 bases from V and 1 base from J, with 7 bases in between. The CDR3 is made up of 14 amino acids. The germline CDR1 and CDR2 sequences are SGDLS and YYNGEE. The CDR3 coding sequence is TGTGCCAGCAGCGTAGGGCCCTTCCAAGAGACCCAGTACTTC. It codes for CASSVGPFQETQYF.

This clone was counted only a few times. The V gene is TRBV4-1, the J gene TRBJ2-7; D is tentatively TRBD1 or TRBD2 (5 bases each). Germline CDR1 and CDR2: MGHRA and YSYEKL. V lost 0 bases to trimming and J lost 5 bases, with 20 bases between them. The CDR3 covers 17 residues. The CDR3 region is CASSQEEAQARGDEQYF. CDR3 bases: TGCGCCAGCAGCCAAGAAGAAGCCCAGGCCCGGGGCGACGAGCAGTACTTC.